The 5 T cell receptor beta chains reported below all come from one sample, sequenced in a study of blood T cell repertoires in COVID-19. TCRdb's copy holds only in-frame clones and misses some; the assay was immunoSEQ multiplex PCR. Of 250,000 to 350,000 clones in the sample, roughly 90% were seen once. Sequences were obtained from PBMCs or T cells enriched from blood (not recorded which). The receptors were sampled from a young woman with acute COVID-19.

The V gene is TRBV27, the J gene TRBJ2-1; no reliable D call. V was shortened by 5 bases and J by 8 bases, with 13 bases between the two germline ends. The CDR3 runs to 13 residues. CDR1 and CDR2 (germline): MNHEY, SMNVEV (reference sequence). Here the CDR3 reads CASSPTNPDEQFF. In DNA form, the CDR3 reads TGTGCCAGCAGTCCCACTAATCCTGATGAGCAGTTCTTC.

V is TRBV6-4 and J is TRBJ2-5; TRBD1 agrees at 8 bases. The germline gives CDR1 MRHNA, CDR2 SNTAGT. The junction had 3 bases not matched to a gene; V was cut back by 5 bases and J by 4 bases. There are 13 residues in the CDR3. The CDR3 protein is CASSPDRGETQYF. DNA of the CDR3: TGTGCCAGCAGTCCCGACAGGGGAGAGACCCAGTACTTC.

This CDR3 reads CASRDPTSEAFF. In nucleotides, the CDR3 is TGCGCCAGCAGAGACCCGACAAGTGAAGCTTTCTTT. The chain links TRBV10-2 to TRBJ1-1; D call uncertain. V lost 6 bases and J lost 7, with 12 bases in between. This CDR3 is 12 amino acids long. The germline V gene has CDR1 WSHSY and CDR2 SAAADI.

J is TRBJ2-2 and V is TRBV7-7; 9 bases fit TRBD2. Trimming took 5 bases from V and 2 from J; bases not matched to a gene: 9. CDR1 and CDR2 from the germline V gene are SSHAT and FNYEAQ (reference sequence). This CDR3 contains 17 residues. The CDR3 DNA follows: TGTGCCAGCAGCCCGATAGCGGGAGCGATTAACACCGGGGAGCTGTTTTTT. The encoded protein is CASSPIAGAINTGELFF.

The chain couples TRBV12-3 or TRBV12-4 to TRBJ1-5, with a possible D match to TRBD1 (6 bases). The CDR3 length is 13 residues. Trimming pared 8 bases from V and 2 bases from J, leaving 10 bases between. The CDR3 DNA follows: TGTGCCAGCGGGAGGGGGGGCAATCAGCCCCAGCATTTT. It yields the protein CASGRGGNQPQHF.